Following are 29 T cell receptor beta chains from one sample sequenced in a study of sequential checkpoint blockade in melanoma. The treatment: randomized to nivolumab then ipilimumab (arm A) or the reverse (arm B). Here immunoSEQ multiplex PCR was the method, and the copy in TCRdb shows in-frame clones only, minus some. This sample has thousands of clones, with roughly a fifth found just once. The sample here was tumor tissue (inferred from file names), taken from a patient given nivolumab and ipilimumab in sequence. The receptors come from a human patient with melanoma. Some clones in this sample may be carry-over from other donors' samples.

This clone has a handful of counts. The chain carries TRBV11-3 and TRBJ2-2; D remains ambiguous. Looked up from germline, CDR1 is SGHNT and CDR2 is YENEEA. V was trimmed by 3 bases and J by 0 bases, leaving 11 bases between them. There are 16 residues in the CDR3. CDR3 region: CASSLGGSTNTGELFF. The DNA for the CDR3 is TGTGCCAGCAGCTTGGGTGGATCTACGAACACCGGGGAGCTGTTTTTT.

This clone was counted at least ten times. The rearrangement links TRBV11-3 to TRBJ1-5; no clear D gene. The CDR3 runs to 15 residues. Trimming removed 3 bases from V and 6 bases from J, with 15 bases in between. Germline V lookup: CDR1 SGHNT, CDR2 YENEEA. This CDR3 is CASSFGIGDGQPQHF. In DNA form, the CDR3 reads TGTGCCAGCAGCTTCGGTATTGGGGATGGTCAGCCCCAGCATTTT.

This chain links TRBV18 with TRBJ2-3; TRBD2 agrees at 7 bases. J gave up 2 bases and V 1 base, and 9 bases lay outside the gene matches. This CDR3 contains 17 residues. Germline V gene sequence: CDR1 KGHSH, CDR2 LQKENI. In nucleotides, the CDR3 is TGTGCCAGCTCACCACGCCGGGGGGAGACGCACACAGATACGCAGTATTTT. It yields the protein CASSPRRGETHTDTQYF.

The table lists this clone with a few counts. The V and J genes are TRBV9 and TRBJ1-5; D is unresolved. The CDR3 is made up of 13 amino acids. V was shortened by 7 bases and J by 4 bases, with 12 bases between the two germline ends. The germline CDR1 and CDR2 sequences are SGDLS and YYNGEE. The CDR3 DNA reads TGTGCCAGCTCCCCCGGGATAAATCAGCCCCAGCATTTT. Protein product: CASSPGINQPQHF.

This clone was counted only a few times. The gene calls are TRBV18 and TRBJ1-4; weak D call: TRBD1 (5 bases). CDR1 is KGHSH, CDR2 LQKENI, per germline. CDR3 length equals 13 residues. The ends were cut back, 4 bases at V and 7 bases at J, with 10 bases in the middle. CDR3 DNA sequence: TGTGCCAGCTCACTGACAGTGGGTGAAAAACTGTTTTTT. This gives the protein CASSLTVGEKLFF.

As concerns this clone: The germline gene is not matched at one end of the junction; a read error may be the cause. The genes are TRBV19 and TRBJ1-6, with 7 bases aligning to TRBD1. Germline V gene lookup returns CDR1 LNHDA and CDR2 SQIVND (reference sequence). The CDR3 contains 15 residues. The CDR3 here is CASNIGGTYNSPLHF. The CDR3 region has the DNA TGTGCCAGTAATATAGGGGGCACCTATAATTCACCCCTCCACTTT.

The V call is TRBV6-8, the J call TRBJ2-5, with D possibly TRBD1 on 7 matching bases. The CDR3 is made up of 16 amino acids. Germline CDR1 reads MNHGY; CDR2 reads SAAAGT. V was trimmed by 4 bases and J by 5 bases, leaving 20 bases between them. CDR3 sequence (DNA): TGTGCCAGCAGTTCCGGTGGAGGGGGCATTTGGGAGACCCAGTACTTC. Protein product: CASSSGGGGIWETQYF.

This clone was counted between two and nine times. The V and J genes are TRBV6-8 and TRBJ1-2, with D unclear. The V end was cut by 0 bases, the J end by 0 bases, with 11 bases between. Germline-derived CDR1 and CDR2 are MNHGY and SAAAGT. This CDR3 is 16 amino acids long. CDR3 sequence: CASSYSTVQANYGYTF. Written as DNA, the CDR3 is TGTGCCAGCAGTTACTCAACAGTACAAGCTAACTATGGCTACACCTTC.

The V and J genes are TRBV7-1 and TRBJ1-2, with D maybe TRBD1 (5 bases). TRBV7-1 is marked as an open reading frame, function uncertain. This CDR3 contains 13 residues. Trimming took off 8 bases at V and 3 bases at J, with 13 bases between the two ends. The CDR3 loop is CASWGPEHYGYTF. Here the CDR3 DNA reads TGTGCCAGCTGGGGCCCCGAGCACTATGGCTACACCTTC.

This clone was picked up a small number of times. This chain links TRBV6-8 with TRBJ1-2, with 9 bases fitting TRBD1. J gave up 4 bases and V 0 bases, and 0 bases lay outside the gene matches. CDR1 is MNHGY, CDR2 SAAAGT, per germline. CDR3 length: 14 residues. CDR3 in DNA: TGTGCCAGCAGTTACTCGGGACAGGGCTATGGCTACACCTTC. Amino acid sequence: CASSYSGQGYGYTF.

There are a few counts of this clone. This chain connects TRBV11-3 to TRBJ2-7, with TRBD1 identical over 8 bases. V trimming: 5 bases; J trimming: 0 bases; junction bases outside the gene matches: 6. The germline V gene has CDR1 SGHNT and CDR2 YENEEA. This CDR3 region has 15 residues. The CDR3 is CASSLRQGNSYEQYF. CDR3 nucleotide sequence: TGTGCCAGCAGCCTACGACAGGGGAACTCCTACGAGCAGTACTTC.

This sequence joins TRBV6-8 and TRBJ1-1; D may be TRBD1 (6 bases). The CDR3 loop spans 14 amino acids. V was pared by 1 base and J by 8 bases, with 14 bases between. The germline CDR1 and CDR2 sequences are MNHGY and SAAAGT. CDR3 bases: TGTGCCAGCAGTTACTACGGCAGGGGAGAGGAAGCTTTCTTT. It codes for CASSYYGRGEEAFF.

This clone was found many times. The chain uses TRBV11-3 and TRBJ2-1; D is possibly TRBD1 or TRBD2 (7 bases each). The CDR3 runs to 17 residues. The germline V gene encodes CDR1 SGHNT and CDR2 YENEEA. Trimming left V 4 bases short and J 3 bases short, with 19 bases between. The CDR3 coding sequence is TGTGCCAGCAGCTCCCAGGGGGGGGCAGGGGACTACAATGAGCAGTTCTTC. It codes for CASSSQGGAGDYNEQFF.

This clone ranks as large. The gene calls are TRBV6-8 and TRBJ1-5, with D unresolved. Per germline, CDR1 MNHGY and CDR2 SAAAGT. The CDR3 runs to 14 residues. The V and J ends lost 2 bases and 7 bases respectively, with 12 bases between them. The CDR3 coding sequence is TGTGCCAGCAGTTACGTAGACTCGGGGCAGCCCCAGCATTTT. This encodes CASSYVDSGQPQHF.

This clone was seen a few times. V gene TRBV6-8 combines with J gene TRBJ1-6; 8 positions agree with TRBD1. The CDR3 is 16 residues long. Trimming took 4 bases from V and 8 from J; bases not matched to a gene: 10. In germline, CDR1 is MNHGY, CDR2 SAAAGT. CDR3 DNA sequence: TGTGCCAGCAGTTTTGACCCCGGACAGGGCCATTCACCCCTCCACTTT. Translation: CASSFDPGQGHSPLHF.

This clone occurred a few times. The V gene is TRBV7-6, the J gene TRBJ2-1, with D uncertain. V lost 0 bases and J 0 bases, leaving 6 bases between the germline ends. From germline, CDR1 is SGHVS and CDR2 FNYEAQ. CDR3 length: 15 residues. In DNA, the CDR3 is TGTGCCAGCAGCTTAGCAGAGAGCTCCTACAATGAGCAGTTCTTC. Its protein product is CASSLAESSYNEQFF.

This clone was recorded a few times. The J gene is TRBJ2-2, the V gene TRBV19; D remains ambiguous. The CDR3 runs 14 residues. Germline CDR1 is LNHDA and CDR2 is SQIVND (reference sequence). The germline V and J ends were trimmed by 3 bases and 7 bases, with 12 bases remaining between them. CDR3 loop: CASSIRQSYGELFF. The DNA of the CDR3 is TGTGCCAGTAGTATTCGGCAGTCATACGGGGAGCTGTTTTTT.

This chain connects TRBV6-8 to TRBJ1-4; D not certain. The germline CDR1 and CDR2 sequences are MNHGY and SAAAGT. Trimming took 5 bases from V and 7 from J, leaving 14 bases between them. The CDR3 runs 14 residues. This chain's CDR3 is CASSPGPWPEKLFF. In DNA form, the CDR3 reads TGTGCCAGCAGTCCTGGACCCTGGCCTGAAAAACTGTTTTTT.

This clone was seen a few times. The rearrangement joins TRBV19 to TRBJ1-1; possibly TRBD1 for D (5 bases). V gave up 7 bases and J gave up 2 bases, with 14 bases separating them. In germline, CDR1 is LNHDA, CDR2 SQIVND (reference sequence). This CDR3 contains 14 residues. The CDR3 bases are TGTGCCAGTATGGTTGGCAGGGCTAACACTGAAGCTTTCTTT. Translated: CASMVGRANTEAFF.

This clone has only a few counts. This chain uses TRBV30 with TRBJ1-2; 8 bases line up with TRBD1. Germline lookup yields CDR1 GTSNPN and CDR2 SVGIG (reference sequence). The CDR3 has 13 amino acids. The V segment lost 4 bases and the J segment 8 bases; nucleotides outside the gene matches: 9. CDR3 amino acids: CAWTSTGAGGYTF. CDR3 sequence (DNA): TGTGCCTGGACCTCGACAGGGGCGGGGGGCTACACCTTC.

This clone was counted a few times. The rearrangement uses TRBV19 and TRBJ1-1, with no clear D. The V and J ends lost 5 bases and 8 bases respectively, with 15 bases between them. This CDR3 contains 13 residues. Germline V gene lookup returns CDR1 LNHDA and CDR2 SQIVND (reference sequence). The CDR3: CASSSPNGLEAFF. For the CDR3, the DNA is TGTGCCAGTAGTTCCCCAAATGGCTTGGAAGCTTTCTTT.

The rearrangement uses TRBV14 and TRBJ1-1; D unclear. V was shortened by 0 bases and J by 0 bases, with 14 bases between the two germline ends. The CDR3 is 17 amino acids. CDR1 and CDR2 from the germline V gene are SGHDN and FVKESK. In nucleotides, the CDR3 is TGTGCCAGCAGCCAAGATGCCAGATCTTTGCTGAACACTGAAGCTTTCTTT. Its translation is CASSQDARSLLNTEAFF.

This clone was seen only a few times. The V call is TRBV27, the J call TRBJ2-7; 8 nucleotides align to TRBD1. V was clipped by 5 bases and J by 1 base; unmatched bases: 7. The length of the CDR3 is 15 residues. The germline V gene encodes CDR1 MNHEY and CDR2 SMNVEV (reference sequence). CDR3 residues: CASSLKTGGSYEQYF. The CDR3 bases are TGTGCCAGCAGTCTAAAAACAGGGGGGTCCTACGAGCAGTACTTC.

This clone is classed as large. The V and J genes are TRBV6-8 and TRBJ1-1; possible D gene TRBD1, 6 bases. There are 13 residues in the CDR3. Trimming left V 1 base short and J 8 bases short, with 11 bases between. The germline CDR1 and CDR2 sequences are MNHGY and SAAAGT. CDR3: CASSYLGQREAFF. For the CDR3, the DNA is TGTGCCAGCAGTTACTTGGGACAAAGGGAAGCTTTCTTT.

This chain uses TRBV25-1 with TRBJ2-5; D assignment may be TRBD1 or TRBD2 (5 bases each). The CDR3 is made up of 15 amino acids. CDR1 and CDR2 (germline): MGHDK, SYGVNS. Trimming stripped 8 bases from V and 4 bases from J, with 20 bases between. The CDR3 coding sequence is TGTGCCAGCCATACAAGGGACCTCCACCGAGAGACCCAGTACTTC. Amino acids: CASHTRDLHRETQYF.

This clone was counted between two and nine times. The gene calls are TRBV19 and TRBJ1-5, with D perhaps TRBD1 (5 bases). Germline loops: CDR1 LNHDA, CDR2 SQIVND (reference sequence). The germline V and J ends were trimmed by 5 bases and 0 bases, with 11 bases remaining between them. The CDR3 length is 15 residues. The chain's CDR3 is CASSLGGYSNQPQHF. CDR3 bases: TGTGCCAGTAGTCTGGGGGGATATAGCAATCAGCCCCAGCATTTT. The complete variable domain, with remaining parts taken from reference TRBV19 and TRBJ1-5, reads DGGITQSPKYLFRKEGQNVTLSCEQNLNHDAMYWYRQDPGQGLRLIYYSQIVNDFQKGDIAEGYSVSREKKESFPLTVTSAQKNPTAFYLCASSLGGYSNQPQHFGDGTRLSIL.

There are many counts of this clone. J is TRBJ1-2 and V is TRBV11-3, with 10 nucleotides matching TRBD1. Germline V CDR1 and CDR2: SGHNT, YENEEA. Trimming cost V 4 bases and J 8 bases; bases outside gene matches: 7. CDR3 length: 14 residues. This CDR3 is CASSWTDRGYGYTF. The CDR3 DNA reads as TGTGCCAGCAGCTGGACGGACAGGGGGTACGGCTACACCTTC.

In this sample, this clone turned up many times. J is TRBJ2-7 and V is TRBV5-3; 7 bases are a match to TRBD2. TRBV5-3 belongs to the ORF category, with a function that is uncertain. This CDR3 has 16 residues. The V segment lost 4 bases and the J segment 0 bases; nucleotides outside the gene matches: 10. CDR3 region: CARSLDGRGTSYEQYF. In DNA, the CDR3 is TGTGCCAGAAGCCTGGATGGGAGGGGCACCTCCTACGAGCAGTACTTC.

This clone counts as medium-sized. The J gene is TRBJ2-2, the V gene TRBV11-3, with D perhaps matching TRBD2 (5 bases). Trimming shortened V by 2 bases and J by 2 bases, and 12 bases separated the two germline ends. Germline values: CDR1 SGHNT, CDR2 YENEEA. The CDR3 loop spans 16 amino acids. The CDR3 loop reads CASSLTRERNTGELFF. The CDR3 DNA follows: TGTGCCAGCAGCTTAACGAGGGAACGCAACACCGGGGAGCTGTTTTTT.